This TCR beta chain was sequenced for a study of shared clonotypes between healthy human individuals (dated by TCRdb to the early 2020s). At the level of the whole study: A few men and a couple of women, aged 18 to 49 years, made up the cohort. Per donor, three plates each were used for CD4 naive and CD4 memory, two for CD8 naive, and one for CD8 memory. Blood TCR repertoires of roughly 5 healthy adults were deeply sequenced to estimate repertoire size and the extent of clonotype sharing between individuals. Different laboratories and diverse techniques were used to prepare libraries and sequence TCR repertoires, to increase sequencing depth and limit assay-specific biases. Between about 0.9 and 8.9 billion PBMCs per donor were obtained by leukapheresis.

Looking up the germline V gene yields CDR1 MDHEN and CDR2 SYDVKM. V loses 5 bases of germline sequence and J loses 4 bases, and the interval between the two ends is 14 bases. Measured from the cysteine to the phenylalanine, the CDR3 is 14 residues long. Solely the CDR3 DNA is kept, with 42 bases framed from the first base. The donors were healthy, HIV-negative adults with no recently reported acute infections or vaccinations. All donors were Caucasian adults living in Nashville, Tennessee, USA. CD4+ T cells were enriched through magnetic negative selection, after which naive cells were positively selected on CD45RA and the remaining negative fraction served as the memory subset. Blood was collected by leukapheresis, and PBMCs were isolated by Ficoll-Histopaque density gradient centrifugation and then cryopreserved in liquid nitrogen vapor phase. Purity and quantity of every magnetically sorted T cell population were checked by analytical flow cytometry. Each sorted fraction had its genomic DNA isolated and then quantified by UV absorbance on a Nanodrop 2000c.

Using the deep immunoSEQ assay, multiplex PCR amplified TCR CDR3 regions from genomic DNA. Extracted genomic DNA from each cell subset was distributed evenly across all wells of several immunoSEQ 96-well plates, and each plate was treated as a replicate. Each replicate PCR for sorted subsets received about 180 ng genomic DNA, equal to about 30,000 T cell genomes. The purified libraries were quantified using a Qubit 3.0 fluorometer, sized with a Bioanalyzer 2100, and then quantified again using the KAPA Library Quantification kit. Each immunoSEQ 96-well plate was sequenced on its own single-read 150-cycle Illumina NextSeq 550 flow cell. The original pipeline was this. Because the immunoSEQ output held only junctional sequences and lacked quality scores, the filtering could not match the filtering applied to full-length reads. To assign V/J genes and CDR3, sequences were annotated against IMGT germline references using PyIR, a Python wrapper for IgBLAST v1.9. Reads were filtered out if the reads had weak V/J assignments (E-value above 1e-6), no CDR3, stop codons, out-of-frame junctions, or ambiguous translated residues. V3J clonotypes were defined as sequences sharing an identical inferred V gene, J gene, and CDR3 amino acid sequence. Percentage overlap between repertoires was computed as shared unique clonotypes divided by the size of the smaller repertoire. Richness of each repertoire was evaluated using RTK rarefaction, the Chao1 estimator, and Recon v2.1 estimates of unobserved clonotypes. OLGA was used to compute generation probabilities for all TCRbeta clonotypes that the gDNA method yielded from a few donors. As stored in TCRdb, this immuneACCESS dataset retains in-frame rearrangements with V and J assigned. A fraction of the clones does not appear; measured against another copy, unresolved V genes explain less than half of the discrepancy, and the remainder lacks a known reason. D and trimming come from the DNA, and the V and J calls and clone size come from that table. Here the sample has over a million clones; more than 95% occur a single time. In total, the top ten clones hold 1% to 1.5% of the sample.

Points the paper makes about the study in general: Sampling was restricted to blood, and TCR repertoires in tissues likely differ from the TCR repertoires found in blood. Sharing across several donors was observed for around 5% of naive CD4, about 4% of naive CD8, 2.3% of memory CD4, and roughly 0.4% of memory CD8 clonotypes. Naive subsets generally had larger estimated clonotype richness than memory subsets. Rarefaction of sorted-subset datasets indicated incomplete sequencing despite the large sequencing depth. Higher generation probabilities were observed for clonotypes shared by all four sorted-subset donors than for non-shared clonotypes. Because the study included a small number of donors, the genetic and exposure-history diversity represented was limited. Based on pairwise subsampling, the degree of clonotype sharing among donors was expected to be affected by sequencing depth.

This clone was detected a few times. The antigen this receptor binds is unknown. The record has no base qualities; no much larger clone is one base away. The sequence was obtained from a man aged 25 to 40 in good health. The sample taken for sequencing was naive CD4+ T cells sorted from blood. This sample's cell subset or site label indicates: CD45RA+ positively selected. The chain is made from TRBV28 and TRBJ1-2; a weak D assignment points to TRBD1 (5 bases agree). CDR3 sequence: CASSPGSLGYGYTF. The sequenced DNA is TGTGCCAGCAGTCCAGGGTCTTTGGGCTATGGCTACACCTTC.